The TCR beta chain described here comes from a study of blood T cell repertoires in COVID-19. The CDR3 runs 14 residues. V gave up 0 bases and J gave up 5 bases, with 10 bases separating them. Germline CDR1 is SGHTA and CDR2 is FQGNSA. The data were produced by immunoSEQ multiplex PCR, yet TCRdb's version contains in-frame clones alone and is incomplete. Among approximately 390,000 clones, about 87% were seen once, and the ten largest hold about 10%. Among Cohort 3 donors, those recovered had two negative PCRs, clearance, or symptom resolution. The sample consisted of PBMCs or T cells enriched from blood (not recorded which). This TCR was sampled from a woman aged 45-65 years who had recovered from COVID-19. This rearrangement joins TRBV7-2 to TRBJ1-1; tentative D call: TRBD1 (5 bases). In nucleotides, the CDR3 is TGTGCCAGCAGCTTAGCAGGGGCGGGGACTGAAGCTTTCTTT. Protein: CASSLAGAGTEAFF. The variable domain in full, with the rest retrieved from reference TRBV7-2 and TRBJ1-1, is GAGVSQSPSNKVTEKGKDVELRCDPISGHTALYWYRQSLGQGLEFLIYFQGNSAPDKSGLPSDRFSAERTGGSVSTLTIQRTQQEDSAVYLCASSLAGAGTEAFFGQGTRLTVV.